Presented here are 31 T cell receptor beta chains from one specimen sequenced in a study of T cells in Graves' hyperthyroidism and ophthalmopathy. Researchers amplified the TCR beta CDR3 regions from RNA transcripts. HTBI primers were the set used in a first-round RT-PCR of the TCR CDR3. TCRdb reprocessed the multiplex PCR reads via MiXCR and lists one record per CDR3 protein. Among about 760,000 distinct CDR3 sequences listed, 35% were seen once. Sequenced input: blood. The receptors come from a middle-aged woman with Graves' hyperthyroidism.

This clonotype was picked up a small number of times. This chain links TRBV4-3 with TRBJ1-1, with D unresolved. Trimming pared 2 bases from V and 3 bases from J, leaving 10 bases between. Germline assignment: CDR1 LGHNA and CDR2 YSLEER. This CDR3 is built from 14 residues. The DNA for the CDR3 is TGCGCCAGCAGCCAACGCTCGTATTACACTGAAGCTTTCTTT. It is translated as CASSQRSYYTEAFF.

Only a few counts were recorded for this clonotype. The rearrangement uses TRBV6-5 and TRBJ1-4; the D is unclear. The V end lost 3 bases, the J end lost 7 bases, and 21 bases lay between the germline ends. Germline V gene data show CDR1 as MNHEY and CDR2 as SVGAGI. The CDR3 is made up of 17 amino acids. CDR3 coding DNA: TGTGCCAGCAGTTATTCGGGGTTGGCCCGGGGTGGTGAAAAACTGTTTTTT. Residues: CASSYSGLARGGEKLFF.

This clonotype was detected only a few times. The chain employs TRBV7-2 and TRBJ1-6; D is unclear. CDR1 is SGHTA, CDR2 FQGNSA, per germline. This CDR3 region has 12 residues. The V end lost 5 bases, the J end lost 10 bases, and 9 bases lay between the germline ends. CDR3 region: CASSIPDSPLHF. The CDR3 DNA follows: TGTGCCAGCAGCATACCAGACTCACCCCTCCACTTT.

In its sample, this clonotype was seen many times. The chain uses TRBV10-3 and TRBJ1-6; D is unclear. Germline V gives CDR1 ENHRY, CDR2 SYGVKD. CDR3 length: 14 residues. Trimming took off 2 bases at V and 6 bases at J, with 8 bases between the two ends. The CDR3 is CAISELRTNSPLHF. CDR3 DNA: TGTGCCATCAGTGAGCTAAGGACTAATTCACCCCTCCACTTT.

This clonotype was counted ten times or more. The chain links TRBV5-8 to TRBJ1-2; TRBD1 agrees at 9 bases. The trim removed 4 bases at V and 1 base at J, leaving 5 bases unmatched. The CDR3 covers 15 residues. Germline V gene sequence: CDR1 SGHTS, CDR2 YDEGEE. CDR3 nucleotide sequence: TGTGCCAGCAGCCCAAGACAGGGGGTTAACTATGGCTACACCTTC. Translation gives CASSPRQGVNYGYTF.

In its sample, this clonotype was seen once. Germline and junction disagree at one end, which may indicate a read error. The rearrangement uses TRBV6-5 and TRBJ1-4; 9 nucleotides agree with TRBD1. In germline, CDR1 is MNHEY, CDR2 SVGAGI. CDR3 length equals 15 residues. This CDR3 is CAISYRGTGSEKLFF. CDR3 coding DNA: TGTGCCATCAGTTACCGCGGGACAGGGAGTGAAAAACTGTTTTTT.

CDR3 DNA sequence: TGCGCCAGCAGCCAGGGACAGGGGTGGGAAAAACTGTTTTTT. Protein product: CASSQGQGWEKLFF. V gene TRBV4-3 combines with J gene TRBJ1-4, with 10 bases that match TRBD1. CDR1 and CDR2 (germline): LGHNA, YSLEER. After removal of 3 bases from V and 8 bases from J, the junction contained 3 bases not matched to a gene. The CDR3 is 14 amino acids.

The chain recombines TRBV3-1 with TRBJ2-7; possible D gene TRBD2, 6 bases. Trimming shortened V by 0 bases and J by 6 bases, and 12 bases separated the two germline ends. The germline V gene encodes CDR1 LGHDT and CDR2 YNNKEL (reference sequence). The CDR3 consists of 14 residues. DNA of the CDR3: TGTGCCAGCAGCCAAGAGGGGACTCTAACCGAGCAGTACTTC. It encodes CASSQEGTLTEQYF.

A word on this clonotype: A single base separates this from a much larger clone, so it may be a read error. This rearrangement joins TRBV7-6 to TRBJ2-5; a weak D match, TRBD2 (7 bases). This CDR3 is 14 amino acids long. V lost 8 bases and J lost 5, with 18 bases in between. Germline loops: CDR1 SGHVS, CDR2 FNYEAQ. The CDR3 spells CASGQGGGRETQYF. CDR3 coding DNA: TGTGCCAGCGGTCAAGGGGGGGGTCGCGAGACCCAGTACTTC.

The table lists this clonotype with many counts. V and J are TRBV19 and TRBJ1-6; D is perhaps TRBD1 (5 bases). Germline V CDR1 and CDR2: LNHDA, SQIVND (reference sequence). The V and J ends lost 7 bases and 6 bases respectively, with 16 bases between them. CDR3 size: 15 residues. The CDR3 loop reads CASISSGTANSPLHF. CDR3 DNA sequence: TGTGCCAGTATTTCTTCCGGGACGGCTAATTCACCCCTCCACTTT.

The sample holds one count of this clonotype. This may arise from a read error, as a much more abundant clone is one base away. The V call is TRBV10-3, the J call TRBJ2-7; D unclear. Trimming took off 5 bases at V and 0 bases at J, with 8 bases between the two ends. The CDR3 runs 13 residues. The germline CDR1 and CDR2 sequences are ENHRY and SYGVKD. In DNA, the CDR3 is TGTGCCATCAGTAAACCGGGCTCCTACGAGCAGTACTTC. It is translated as CAISKPGSYEQYF.

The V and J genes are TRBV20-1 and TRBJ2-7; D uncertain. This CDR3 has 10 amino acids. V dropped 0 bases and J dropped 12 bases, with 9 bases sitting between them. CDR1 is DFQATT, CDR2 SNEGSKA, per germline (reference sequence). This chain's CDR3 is CSARDEGPYF. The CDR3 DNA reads TGCAGTGCTAGAGATGAAGGCCCGTACTTC.

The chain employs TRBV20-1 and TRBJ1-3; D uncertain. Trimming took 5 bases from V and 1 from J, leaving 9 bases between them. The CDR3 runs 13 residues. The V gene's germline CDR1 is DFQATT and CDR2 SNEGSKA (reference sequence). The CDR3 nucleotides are TGCAGTGCTGGTGCCCGTTCTGGAAACACCATATATTTT. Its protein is CSAGARSGNTIYF.

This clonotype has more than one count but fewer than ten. CDR3 coding DNA: TGTGCCAGCAGGCCGGGACTAGCGACATACGAGCAGTACTTC. Amino acids: CASRPGLATYEQYF. This chain joins TRBV12-3 or TRBV12-4 and TRBJ2-7, with 10 bases matching TRBD2. Losses at the gene ends were 6 bases for V and 4 bases for J; bases not matched to a gene: 6. The CDR3 consists of 14 residues.

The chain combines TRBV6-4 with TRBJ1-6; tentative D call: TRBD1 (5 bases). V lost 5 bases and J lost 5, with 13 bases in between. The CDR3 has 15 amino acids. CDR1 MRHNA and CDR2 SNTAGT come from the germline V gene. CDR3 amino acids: CASSRLAGDNSPLHF. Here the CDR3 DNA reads TGTGCCAGCAGTCGACTAGCGGGGGATAATTCACCCCTCCACTTT.

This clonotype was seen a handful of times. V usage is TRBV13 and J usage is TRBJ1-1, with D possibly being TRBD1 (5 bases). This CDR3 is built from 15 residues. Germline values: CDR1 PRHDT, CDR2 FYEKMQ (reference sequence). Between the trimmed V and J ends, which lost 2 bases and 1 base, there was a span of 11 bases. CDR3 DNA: TGTGCCAGCAGCTTACTCACTACAGGGAACACTGAAGCTTTCTTT. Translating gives CASSLLTTGNTEAFF.

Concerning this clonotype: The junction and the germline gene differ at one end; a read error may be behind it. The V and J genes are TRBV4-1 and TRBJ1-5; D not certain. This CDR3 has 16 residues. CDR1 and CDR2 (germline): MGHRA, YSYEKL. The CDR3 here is CASSQDVQISNRPQHF. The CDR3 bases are TGCGCCAGCAGCCAAGATGTGCAGATTAGCAATCGGCCCCAGCATTTT.

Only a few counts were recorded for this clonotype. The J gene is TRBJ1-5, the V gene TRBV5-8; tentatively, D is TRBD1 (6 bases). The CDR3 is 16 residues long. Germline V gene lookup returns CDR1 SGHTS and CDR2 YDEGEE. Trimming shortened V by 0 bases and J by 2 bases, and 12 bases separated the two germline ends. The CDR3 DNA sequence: TGTGCCAGCAGCTTGGGGGCAGGGGCAGGCAATCAGCCCCAGCATTTT. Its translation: CASSLGAGAGNQPQHF.

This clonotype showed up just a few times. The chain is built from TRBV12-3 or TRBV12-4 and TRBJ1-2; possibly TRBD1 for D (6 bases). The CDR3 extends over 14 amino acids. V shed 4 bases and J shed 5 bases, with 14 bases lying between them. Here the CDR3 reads CASSSLDRKYGYTF. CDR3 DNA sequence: TGTGCCAGCAGTTCCCTGGACAGAAAGTATGGCTACACCTTC.

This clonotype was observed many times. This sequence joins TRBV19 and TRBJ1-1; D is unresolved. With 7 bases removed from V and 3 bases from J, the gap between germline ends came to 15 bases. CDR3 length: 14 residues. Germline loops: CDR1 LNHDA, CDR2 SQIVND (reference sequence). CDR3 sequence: CASTLAGFDTEAFF. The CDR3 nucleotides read TGTGCCAGTACCTTAGCGGGGTTTGACACTGAAGCTTTCTTT.

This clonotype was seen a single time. For the CDR3, the DNA is TGTGCCAGCTCACCACTCTCCAGGGATACCGGGCAGTACTTC. This gives the protein CASSPLSRDTGQYF. The gene calls are TRBV2 and TRBJ2-7; possibly TRBD1 for D (5 bases). Germline V CDR1 and CDR2: SNHLY, FYNNEI. The CDR3 covers 14 residues. Trimming removed 8 bases at V and 9 bases at J, with 23 bases between.

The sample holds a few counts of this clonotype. The CDR3 protein is CASNLLGTSGRSPKTQYF. The CDR3 DNA follows: TGTGCCAGCAATCTGTTAGGGACTAGCGGGAGAAGCCCCAAGACCCAGTACTTC. The chain couples TRBV6-6 to TRBJ2-5; 14 nucleotides line up with TRBD2. The CDR3 has 18 residues. Per the germline V gene, CDR1 is MNHNY and CDR2 is SVGAGI (reference sequence). Trimming cost V 7 bases and J 6 bases; bases outside gene matches: 16.

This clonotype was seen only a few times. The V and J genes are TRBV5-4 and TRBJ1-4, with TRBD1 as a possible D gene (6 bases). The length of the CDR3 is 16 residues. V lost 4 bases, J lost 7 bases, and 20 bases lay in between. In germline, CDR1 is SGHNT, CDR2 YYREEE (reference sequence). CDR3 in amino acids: CASSHTGWGLSEKLFF. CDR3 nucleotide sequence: TGTGCCAGCAGCCACACAGGGTGGGGACTTAGTGAAAAACTGTTTTTT.

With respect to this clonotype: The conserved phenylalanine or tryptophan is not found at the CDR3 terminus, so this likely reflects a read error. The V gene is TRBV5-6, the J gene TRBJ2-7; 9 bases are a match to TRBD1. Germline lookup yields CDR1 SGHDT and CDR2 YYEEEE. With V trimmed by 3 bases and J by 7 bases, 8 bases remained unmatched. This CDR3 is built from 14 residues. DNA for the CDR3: TGTGCCAGCAGCTCTTCGACAGGGACAGGGGAGCAGTACTCC. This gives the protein CASSSSTGTGEQYS.

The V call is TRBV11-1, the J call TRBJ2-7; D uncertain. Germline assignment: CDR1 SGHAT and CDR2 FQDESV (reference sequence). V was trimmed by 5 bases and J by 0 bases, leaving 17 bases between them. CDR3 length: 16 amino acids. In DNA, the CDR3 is TGTGCCAGCAGCCGATCGAGAACAAACAGCTCCTACGAGCAGTACTTC. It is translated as CASSRSRTNSSYEQYF.

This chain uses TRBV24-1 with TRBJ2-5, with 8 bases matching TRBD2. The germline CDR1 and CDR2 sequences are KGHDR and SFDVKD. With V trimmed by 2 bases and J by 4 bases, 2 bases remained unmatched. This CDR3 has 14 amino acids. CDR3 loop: CATSDSSGRETQYF. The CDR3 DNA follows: TGTGCCACCAGTGATTCCAGCGGGAGAGAGACCCAGTACTTC.

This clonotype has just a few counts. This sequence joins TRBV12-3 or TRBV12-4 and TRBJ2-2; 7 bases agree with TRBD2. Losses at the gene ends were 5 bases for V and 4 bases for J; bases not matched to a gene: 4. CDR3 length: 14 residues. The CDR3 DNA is TGTGCCAGCAGTGGGGGGGTAATCACCGGGGAGCTGTTTTTT. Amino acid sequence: CASSGGVITGELFF.

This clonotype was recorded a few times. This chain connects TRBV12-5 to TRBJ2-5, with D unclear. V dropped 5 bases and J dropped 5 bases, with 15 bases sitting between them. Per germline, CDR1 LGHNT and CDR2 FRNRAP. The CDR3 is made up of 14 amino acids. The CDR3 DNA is TGTGCTAGTGGTCCCGGTGGGAATTCGGAGACCCAGTACTTC. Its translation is CASGPGGNSETQYF.

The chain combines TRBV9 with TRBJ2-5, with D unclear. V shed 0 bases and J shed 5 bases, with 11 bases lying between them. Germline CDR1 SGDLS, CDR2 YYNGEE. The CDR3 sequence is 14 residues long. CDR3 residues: CASSVEPQRETQYF. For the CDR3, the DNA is TGTGCCAGCAGCGTAGAGCCCCAGCGCGAGACCCAGTACTTC. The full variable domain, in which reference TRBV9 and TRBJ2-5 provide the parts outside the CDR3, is DSGVTQTPKHLITATGQRVTLRCSPRSGDLSVYWYQQSLDQGLQFLIQYYNGEERAKGNILERFSAQQFPDLHSELNLSSLELGDSALYFCASSVEPQRETQYFGPGTRLLVL.

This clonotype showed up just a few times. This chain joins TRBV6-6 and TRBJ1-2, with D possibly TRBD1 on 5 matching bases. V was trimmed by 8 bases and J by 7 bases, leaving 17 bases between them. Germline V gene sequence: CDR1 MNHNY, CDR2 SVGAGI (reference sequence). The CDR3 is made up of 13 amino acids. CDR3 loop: CASSTGGSFGYTF. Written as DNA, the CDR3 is TGTGCCAGCTCAACGGGGGGTAGTTTTGGCTACACCTTC.

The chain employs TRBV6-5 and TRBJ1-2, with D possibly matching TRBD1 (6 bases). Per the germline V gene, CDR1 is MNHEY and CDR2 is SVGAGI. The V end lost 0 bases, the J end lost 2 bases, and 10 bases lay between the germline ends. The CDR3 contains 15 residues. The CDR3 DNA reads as TGTGCCAGCAGTTACTCTTTCCAGGGGAACTATGGCTACACCTTC. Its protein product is CASSYSFQGNYGYTF.